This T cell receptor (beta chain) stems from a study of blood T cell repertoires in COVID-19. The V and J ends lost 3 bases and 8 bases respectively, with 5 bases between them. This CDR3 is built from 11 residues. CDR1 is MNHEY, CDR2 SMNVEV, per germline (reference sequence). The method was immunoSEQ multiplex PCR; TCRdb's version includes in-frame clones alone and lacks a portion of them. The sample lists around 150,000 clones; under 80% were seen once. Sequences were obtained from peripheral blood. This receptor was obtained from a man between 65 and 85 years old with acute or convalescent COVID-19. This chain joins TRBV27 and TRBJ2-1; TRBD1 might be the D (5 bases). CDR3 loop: CASSFRDEQFF. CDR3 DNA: TGTGCCAGCAGTTTCAGGGATGAGCAGTTCTTC.